These 7 T cell receptor beta chains originate from one sample sequenced in a study of blood T cell repertoires in COVID-19. Repertoires were generated with immunoSEQ multiplex PCR, while TCRdb's copy carries only in-frame clones and drops some. Altogether about 84,000 clones are present, 75% to 90% being singletons, with the ten largest covering approximately 1.2%. The material sequenced was peripheral blood. Receptors originate from a man at least 80 years old with active or convalescent COVID-19.

This clone appeared once. This chain connects TRBV5-6 to TRBJ2-3; maybe TRBD2 (5 bases). The ends were cut back, 0 bases at V and 0 bases at J, with 8 bases in the middle. From germline, CDR1 is SGHDT and CDR2 YYEEEE. The CDR3 runs to 15 residues. CDR3 DNA: TGTGCCAGCAGCTTGGTGTTAGCGAGCACAGATACGCAGTATTTT. Its protein is CASSLVLASTDTQYF.

The rearrangement uses TRBV27 and TRBJ1-1, with D possibly matching TRBD1 (6 bases). V was shortened by 3 bases and J by 2 bases, with 7 bases between the two germline ends. CDR3 size: 13 residues. Germline loops: CDR1 MNHEY, CDR2 SMNVEV (reference sequence). Here the CDR3 reads CASSFRGNTEAFF. The CDR3 DNA follows: TGTGCCAGCAGTTTCAGGGGAAACACTGAAGCTTTCTTT.

This clone was detected only once. The rearrangement links TRBV5-5 to TRBJ1-2; D not certain. CDR3 size: 13 residues. V was pared by 0 bases and J by 5 bases, with 8 bases between. Germline V gene lookup returns CDR1 SGHKS and CDR2 YYEKEE (reference sequence). CDR3 coding DNA: TGTGCCAGCAGCTTGGGGACTCAGTATGGCTACACCTTC. Translation gives CASSLGTQYGYTF.

The CDR3: CASSLVASGRHEQFF. CDR3 in DNA: TGTGCCAGCAGCTTAGTTGCTAGCGGGAGGCATGAGCAGTTCTTC. This chain uses TRBV7-2 with TRBJ2-1; 11 bases are a match to TRBD2. Germline CDR1 and CDR2: SGHTA and FQGNSA. This CDR3 is built from 15 residues. V lost 1 base to trimming and J lost 8 bases; unmatched junction nucleotides: 4.

The V call is TRBV7-2, the J call TRBJ1-1, with 7 positions matching TRBD1. Germline V gene sequence: CDR1 SGHTA, CDR2 FQGNSA. V lost 6 bases to trimming and J lost 3 bases; unmatched junction nucleotides: 4. CDR3 length equals 13 residues. The CDR3 loop is CASRDRVYTEAFF. The CDR3 nucleotides are TGTGCCAGCAGAGACAGGGTATACACTGAAGCTTTCTTT.

V gene TRBV7-2 combines with J gene TRBJ1-1; possible D gene TRBD1, 6 bases. The ends were cut back, 5 bases at V and 1 base at J, with 11 bases in the middle. Germline V lookup: CDR1 SGHTA, CDR2 FQGNSA. The CDR3 runs to 14 residues. Written as DNA, the CDR3 is TGTGCCAGCAGCCCCGGGGGGCCGAACACTGAAGCTTTCTTT. Translated, it gives CASSPGGPNTEAFF.

The chain recombines TRBV5-1 with TRBJ1-6, with a weak D call TRBD1 (6 bases). Deletions cut 2 bases from V and 7 bases from J, with 13 bases between. Germline-derived CDR1 and CDR2 are SGHRS and YFSETQ. This CDR3 comprises 15 residues. CDR3 region: CASSFSGTTNSPLHF. The DNA of the CDR3 is TGCGCCAGCAGCTTCTCCGGGACAACGAATTCACCCCTCCACTTT.